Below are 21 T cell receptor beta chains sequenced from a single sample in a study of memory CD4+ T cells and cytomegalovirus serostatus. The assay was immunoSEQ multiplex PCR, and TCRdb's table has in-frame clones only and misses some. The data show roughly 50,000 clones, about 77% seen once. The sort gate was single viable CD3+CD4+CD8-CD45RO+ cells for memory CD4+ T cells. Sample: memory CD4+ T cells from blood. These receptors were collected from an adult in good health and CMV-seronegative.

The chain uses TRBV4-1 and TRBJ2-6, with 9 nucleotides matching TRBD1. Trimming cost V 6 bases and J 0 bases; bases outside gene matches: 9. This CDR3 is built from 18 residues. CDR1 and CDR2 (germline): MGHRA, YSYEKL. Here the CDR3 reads CASRQDRGLFSGANVLTF. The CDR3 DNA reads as TGCGCCAGCAGGCAGGACAGGGGCCTGTTCTCTGGGGCCAACGTCCTGACTTTC.

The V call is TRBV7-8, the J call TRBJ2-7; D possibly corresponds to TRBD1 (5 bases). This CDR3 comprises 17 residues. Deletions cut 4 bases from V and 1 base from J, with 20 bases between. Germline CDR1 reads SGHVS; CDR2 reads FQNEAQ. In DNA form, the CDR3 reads TGTGCCAGCAGCTCCAAGATCTTAGGACAAGGTTCCTACGAGCAGTACTTC. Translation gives CASSSKILGQGSYEQYF.

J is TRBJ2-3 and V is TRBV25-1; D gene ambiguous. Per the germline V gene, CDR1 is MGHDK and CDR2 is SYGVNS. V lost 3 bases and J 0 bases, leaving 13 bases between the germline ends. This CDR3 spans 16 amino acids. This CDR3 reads CASSESGGSSTDTQYF. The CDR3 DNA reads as TGTGCCAGCAGTGAGTCGGGCGGATCGAGCACAGATACGCAGTATTTT.

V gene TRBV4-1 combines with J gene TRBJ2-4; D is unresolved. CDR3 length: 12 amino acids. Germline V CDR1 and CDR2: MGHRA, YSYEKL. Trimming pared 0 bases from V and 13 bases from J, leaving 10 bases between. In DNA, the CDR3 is TGCGCCAGCAGCCAAGATGCGGCAGGACAGTACTTC. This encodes CASSQDAAGQYF.

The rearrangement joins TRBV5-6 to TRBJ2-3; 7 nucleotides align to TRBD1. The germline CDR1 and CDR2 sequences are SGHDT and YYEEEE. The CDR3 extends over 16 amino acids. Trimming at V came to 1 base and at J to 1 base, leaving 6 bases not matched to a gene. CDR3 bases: TGTGCCAGCAGCTTGTTCGCAGGGACAGGCACAGATACGCAGTATTTT. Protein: CASSLFAGTGTDTQYF.

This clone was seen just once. In nucleotides, the CDR3 is TGCGCCAGCAGCGAGGGGACAACTAATCAGCCCCAGCATTTT. Translating it yields CASSEGTTNQPQHF. V is TRBV5-1 and J is TRBJ1-5, with D maybe TRBD1 (6 bases). Germline loops: CDR1 SGHRS, CDR2 YFSETQ. Trimming left V 4 bases short and J 4 bases short, with 12 bases between. CDR3 length: 14 residues.

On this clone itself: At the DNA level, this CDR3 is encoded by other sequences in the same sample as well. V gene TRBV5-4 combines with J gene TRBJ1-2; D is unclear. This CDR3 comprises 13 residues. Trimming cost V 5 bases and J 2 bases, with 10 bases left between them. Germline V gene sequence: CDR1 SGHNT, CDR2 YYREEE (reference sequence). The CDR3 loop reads CASSLPGNYGYTF. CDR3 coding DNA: TGTGCCAGCAGTTTACCGGGGAACTATGGCTACACCTTC.

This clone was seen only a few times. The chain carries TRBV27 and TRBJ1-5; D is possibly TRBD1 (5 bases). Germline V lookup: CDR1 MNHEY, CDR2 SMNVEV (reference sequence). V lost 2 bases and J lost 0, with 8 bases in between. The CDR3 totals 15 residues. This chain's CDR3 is CASSLAGYSNQPQHF. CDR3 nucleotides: TGTGCCAGCAGTTTAGCAGGGTATAGCAATCAGCCCCAGCATTTT.

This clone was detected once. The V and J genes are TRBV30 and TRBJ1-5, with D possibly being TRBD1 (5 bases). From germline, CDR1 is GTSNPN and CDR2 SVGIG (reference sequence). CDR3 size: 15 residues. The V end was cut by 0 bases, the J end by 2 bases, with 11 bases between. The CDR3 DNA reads TGTGCCTGGAGTGTGTCCTCCAGGGGCAATCAGCCCCAGCATTTT. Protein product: CAWSVSSRGNQPQHF. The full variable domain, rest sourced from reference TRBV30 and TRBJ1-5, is SQTIHQWPATLVQPVGSPLSLECTVEGTSNPNLYWYRQAAGRGLQLLFYSVGIGQISSEVPQNLSASRPQDRQFILSSKKLLLSDSGFYLCAWSVSSRGNQPQHFGDGTRLSIL.

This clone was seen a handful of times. DNA for the CDR3: TGTGCCAGCAGCTCCCCCGGCCGGGTAAAGTTAGCTAACTATGGCTACACCTTC. Amino acids: CASSSPGRVKLANYGYTF. The chain recombines TRBV11-2 with TRBJ1-2, with unresolved D. Between the trimmed V and J ends, which lost 4 bases and 0 bases, there was a span of 21 bases. CDR3 length equals 18 residues. Germline CDR1 reads SGHAT; CDR2 reads FQNNGV.

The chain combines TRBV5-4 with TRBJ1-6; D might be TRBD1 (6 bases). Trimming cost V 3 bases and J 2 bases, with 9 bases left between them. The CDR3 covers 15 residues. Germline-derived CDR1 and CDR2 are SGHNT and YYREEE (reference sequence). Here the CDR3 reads CASSSGGAYNSPLHF. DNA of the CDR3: TGTGCCAGCAGCTCCGGGGGCGCCTATAATTCACCCCTCCACTTT.

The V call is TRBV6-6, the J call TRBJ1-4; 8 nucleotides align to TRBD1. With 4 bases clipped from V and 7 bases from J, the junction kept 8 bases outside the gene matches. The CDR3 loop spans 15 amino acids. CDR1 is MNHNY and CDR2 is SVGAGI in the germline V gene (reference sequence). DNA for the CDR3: TGTGCCAGCAGTTCGACAGGGGCTAACTCTGAAAAACTGTTTTTT. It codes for CASSSTGANSEKLFF.

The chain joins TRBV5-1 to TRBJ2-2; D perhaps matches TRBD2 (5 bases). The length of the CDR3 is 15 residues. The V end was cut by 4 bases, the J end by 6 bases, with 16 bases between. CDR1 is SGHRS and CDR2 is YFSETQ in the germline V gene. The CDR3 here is CASSLLPGISGELFF. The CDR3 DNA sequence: TGCGCCAGCAGCCTTTTGCCCGGGATCTCCGGGGAGCTGTTTTTT.

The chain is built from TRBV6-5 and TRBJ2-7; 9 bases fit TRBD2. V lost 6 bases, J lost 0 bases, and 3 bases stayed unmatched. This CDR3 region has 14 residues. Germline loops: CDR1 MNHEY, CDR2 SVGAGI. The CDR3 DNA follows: TGTGCCAGCAGGACTAGCGGTAGCTCCTACGAGCAGTACTTC. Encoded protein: CASRTSGSSYEQYF.

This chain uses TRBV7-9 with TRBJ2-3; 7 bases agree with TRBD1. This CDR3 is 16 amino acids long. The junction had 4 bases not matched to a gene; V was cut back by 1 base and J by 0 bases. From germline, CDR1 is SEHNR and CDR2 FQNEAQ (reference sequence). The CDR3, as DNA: TGTGCCAGCAGCTTAGTCAGGGGGATTAGCACAGATACGCAGTATTTT. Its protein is CASSLVRGISTDTQYF.

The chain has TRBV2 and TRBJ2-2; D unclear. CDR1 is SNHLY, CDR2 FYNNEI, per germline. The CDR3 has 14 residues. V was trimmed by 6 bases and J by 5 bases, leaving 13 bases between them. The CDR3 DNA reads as TGTGCCAGCAGGCCGGGCCCCGCTACCGGGGAGCTGTTTTTT. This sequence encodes CASRPGPATGELFF.

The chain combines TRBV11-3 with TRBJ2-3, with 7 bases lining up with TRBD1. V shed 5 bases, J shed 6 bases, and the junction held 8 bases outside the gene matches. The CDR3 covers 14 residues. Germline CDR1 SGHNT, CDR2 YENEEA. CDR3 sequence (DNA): TGTGCCAGCAGCCAAGGGACAGCCTACGATACGCAGTATTTT. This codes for CASSQGTAYDTQYF.

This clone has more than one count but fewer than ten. The CDR3 bases are TGCGCCAGCAGCGTGGGACAGATCAGAGAGACCCAGTACTTC. Protein product: CASSVGQIRETQYF. The chain links TRBV5-1 to TRBJ2-5, with TRBD1 matching 7 bases. V lost 4 bases, J lost 4 bases, and 7 bases stayed unmatched. This CDR3 spans 14 amino acids. Germline CDR1 reads SGHRS; CDR2 reads YFSETQ.

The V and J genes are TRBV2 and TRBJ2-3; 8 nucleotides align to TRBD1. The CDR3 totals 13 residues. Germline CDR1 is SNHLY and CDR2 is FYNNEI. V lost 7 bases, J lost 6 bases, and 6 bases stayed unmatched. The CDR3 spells CASNGQGADTQYF. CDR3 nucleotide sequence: TGTGCCAGCAACGGACAGGGAGCGGATACGCAGTATTTT.

This chain's CDR3 is CASSSGGAENYGYTF. The CDR3 coding sequence is TGTGCCAGCAGCTCCGGCGGGGCTGAAAACTATGGCTACACCTTC. The chain joins TRBV7-2 to TRBJ1-2; possibly TRBD1 for D (5 bases). The V gene's germline CDR1 is SGHTA and CDR2 FQGNSA. This CDR3 has 15 residues. Deletions cut 4 bases from V and 2 bases from J, with 14 bases between.

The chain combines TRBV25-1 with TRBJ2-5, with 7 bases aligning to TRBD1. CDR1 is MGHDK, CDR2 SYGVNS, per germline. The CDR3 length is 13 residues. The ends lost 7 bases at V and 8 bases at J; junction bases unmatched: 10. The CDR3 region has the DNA TGTGCCAGCACTGGACAGGACCTGGGTACCCAGTACTTC. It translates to CASTGQDLGTQYF.